This passage covers 7 T cell receptor beta chains from one sample sequenced in a study of T cells in women clearing cervical HPV infection. Repertoires were generated with immunoSEQ multiplex PCR, while TCRdb's copy carries only in-frame clones and drops some. The table for this sample gives roughly 48,000 clones. The sequenced sample consisted of blood buffy coat. The receptors shown here come from a woman aged 18 to 69 with a cervical HPV16 infection that either progressed to CIN3+ or cleared (not recorded which).

As concerns this clone: The read is 3 residues too short to cover the CDR3 end, so that end is filled in from the germline J gene. V usage is TRBV19 and J usage is TRBJ2-3; TRBD2 matches at 12 bases. Trimming cost V 7 bases and J 6 bases; bases outside gene matches: 11. Germline loops: CDR1 LNHDA, CDR2 SQIVND (reference sequence). There are 16 residues in the CDR3. The CDR3 bases that were read are TGTGCCAGTACGGTGGCTAGCGGGGGGGCTATGGATACG. Its translation: CASTVASGGAMDT. The entire CDR3 protein is CASTVASGGAMDTQYF.

To note about this clone: The CDR3 end lies 3 residues beyond the end of the read and is filled in from the germline J gene. The chain has TRBV10-2 and TRBJ2-4; the match to TRBD1 covers 9 bases. The ends lost 5 bases at V and 6 bases at J; junction bases unmatched: 8. The CDR3 is 15 amino acids. In germline, CDR1 is WSHSY, CDR2 SAAADI. Here the CDR3 reads CASSSGQGVINIQYF. The part of the CDR3 DNA that was read is TGCGCCAGCAGTTCGGGACAGGGCGTGATAAACATT.

With respect to this clone: The read falls 3 residues short of the CDR3 end, and the missing part is taken from the germline J gene. This chain connects TRBV19 to TRBJ2-1; 9 nucleotides line up with TRBD2. Germline loops: CDR1 LNHDA, CDR2 SQIVND (reference sequence). The CDR3 runs to 16 residues. Trimming took 6 bases from V and 0 from J; bases not matched to a gene: 6. The sequenced part of the CDR3 DNA is TGTGCCAGTAGCTGGGGAGCGGGAGGCTCCTACAATGAG. Its translation: CASSWGAGGSYNE. The CDR3, in full, reads CASSWGAGGSYNEQFF.

Of note for this clone: Read sequence stops 3 residues before the CDR3 end, and the germline J gene provides the missing end. The chain links TRBV20-1 to TRBJ2-3; no clear D. Trimming stripped 3 bases from V and 0 bases from J, with 4 bases between. The germline gives CDR1 DFQATT, CDR2 SNEGSKA (reference sequence). This CDR3 has 12 residues. The CDR3 region is CSASGSTDTQYF. The DNA read from the CDR3 is TGCAGTGCTAGTGGCAGCACAGATACG.

On this clone: Relative to the germline gene, one junction end is altered; a read error may explain this. The read ends 3 residues shy of where the CDR3 ends; the end is completed using the germline J gene. The chain has TRBV20-1 and TRBJ2-3; 16 nucleotides line up with TRBD2. CDR1 and CDR2 from the germline V gene are DFQATT and SNEGSKA (reference sequence). This CDR3 is 18 amino acids long. The CDR3 DNA, read in part, is TGCAGTGCCAGAGGGACCGGGACTAGCGGGGGGGCTAGAGATACG. It translates to CSARGTGTSGGARDT. The entire CDR3 sequence reads CSARGTGTSGGARDTQYF.

Concerning this clone: Read sequence stops 3 residues before the CDR3 end, and the germline J gene provides the missing end. The rearrangement links TRBV30 to TRBJ1-1; maybe TRBD1 (5 bases). Germline assignment: CDR1 GTSNPN and CDR2 SVGIG (reference sequence). The CDR3 is 15 amino acids. V was shortened by 0 bases and J by 0 bases, with 11 bases between the two germline ends. This chain's CDR3 is CAWSVWGSMNTEAFF. The CDR3 bases that were read are TGTGCCTGGAGTGTGTGGGGCAGCATGAACACTGAA.

In regard to this clone: The read halts 3 residues ahead of the CDR3 end, with the missing end drawn from the germline J gene. This rearrangement joins TRBV7-9 to TRBJ1-1; 7 bases are shared with TRBD1. The V segment lost 5 bases and the J segment 0 bases; nucleotides outside the gene matches: 6. The CDR3 loop spans 15 amino acids. Per germline, CDR1 SEHNR and CDR2 FQNEAQ (reference sequence). The part of the CDR3 DNA that was read is TGTGCCAGCAGCCCTCAGACAGGGCTGAACACTGAA. This codes for CASSPQTGLNTE. The full CDR3 sequence reads CASSPQTGLNTEAFF.